This entry lists 22 T cell receptor beta chains sequenced from one sample in a study of T-cell memory formation after mild COVID-19. TCRdb re-analysed the 5' RACE reads in MiXCR, keeping a single row per CDR3 protein. The sample carries some 40,000 distinct CDR3 sequences, approximately 6.8% recorded once. Sequencing used PBMCs or a T cell subset sorted from them (not recorded which). The receptors here all came from a young man who had mild COVID-19 (a few samples of this study predate the infection). Cell type and time point are not known.

The chain employs TRBV16 and TRBJ1-5; D ambiguous. This CDR3 has 15 residues. Germline assignment: CDR1 KGHSY and CDR2 FQNENV. The V end was cut by 1 base, the J end by 11 bases, with 18 bases between. CDR3 region: CASSQFRARQRAQHF. As DNA, the CDR3 is TGTGCCAGCAGCCAATTTCGGGCGAGGCAGAGGGCCCAGCATTTT.

This clonotype was seen many times. V usage is TRBV29-1 and J usage is TRBJ1-2, with D perhaps TRBD1 (5 bases). Germline CDR1 reads SQVTM; CDR2 reads ANQGSEA. Between the trimmed V and J ends, which lost 5 bases and 5 bases, there was a span of 12 bases. This CDR3 spans 12 amino acids. The CDR3 loop reads CSVLDSDYGYTF. The CDR3, as DNA: TGCAGCGTTCTTGACAGCGATTATGGCTACACCTTC. Variable domain in full (rest from reference TRBV29-1 and TRBJ1-2): SAVISQKPSRDICQRGTSLTIQCQVDSQVTMMFWYRQQPGQSLTLIATANQGSEATYESGFVIDKFPISRPNLTFSTLTVSNMSPEDSSIYLCSVLDSDYGYTFGSGTRLTVV.

Details on this clonotype: A junction end diverges from the germline sequence, so it may reflect a read error. Here the CDR3 DNA reads TGTGCCAGCAGCCCTGCTCTAGCGGGGGGCGACACCGGGGATCTGTTTTTT. This sequence encodes CASSPALAGGDTGDLFF. The chain links TRBV7-3 to TRBJ2-2; 11 bases match TRBD2. Germline V gene data show CDR1 as SGHTA and CDR2 as FQGTGA. The CDR3 sequence is 17 residues long.

CDR3 loop: CASSTHRTASGYTF. CDR3 DNA: TGTGCCAGCAGCACGCACAGGACTGCAAGCGGCTACACCTTC. The chain couples TRBV3-1 to TRBJ1-2; weak D call: TRBD1 (5 bases). V was shortened by 5 bases and J by 8 bases, with 18 bases between the two germline ends. The germline CDR1 and CDR2 sequences are LGHDT and YNNKEL (reference sequence). The CDR3 covers 14 residues.

The chain is built from TRBV7-2 and TRBJ2-6, with D possibly matching TRBD1 (5 bases). This CDR3 contains 15 residues. Germline V gene sequence: CDR1 SGHTA, CDR2 FQGNSA. Trimming shortened V by 6 bases and J by 2 bases, and 11 bases separated the two germline ends. CDR3 bases: TGTGCCAGCAGTCACAGGAACCCTGGGGCCAACGTCCTGACTTTC. It codes for CASSHRNPGANVLTF.

This clonotype showed up many times. This rearrangement joins TRBV2 to TRBJ2-1, with D maybe TRBD1 (6 bases). The germline V gene encodes CDR1 SNHLY and CDR2 FYNNEI. Trimming left V 11 bases short and J 6 bases short, with 17 bases between. CDR3 length equals 13 residues. CDR3 sequence reads: CAGKQGGLNEQFF. CDR3 nucleotides: TGTGCCGGCAAACAGGGTGGGCTCAATGAGCAGTTCTTC.

The table lists this clonotype with many counts. The chain has TRBV4-3 and TRBJ1-5; no firm D call. Germline V CDR1 and CDR2: LGHNA, YSLEER. V lost 0 bases, J lost 7 bases, and 16 bases lay in between. The CDR3 loop spans 16 amino acids. The CDR3 DNA is TGCGCCAGCAGCCAAGATCTTCCAGGCTATGGCCAGCCCCAGCATTTT. As protein: CASSQDLPGYGQPQHF.

V usage is TRBV7-4 and J usage is TRBJ2-7, with D perhaps being TRBD1 or TRBD2 (5 bases each). Deletions cut 1 base from V and 6 bases from J, with 16 bases between. From germline, CDR1 is SGHVT and CDR2 SQSDAQ. This CDR3 comprises 15 residues. CDR3 protein: CASSLVAGASSEQYF. CDR3 DNA sequence: TGTGCCAGCAGCTTAGTGGCCGGGGCCAGCAGCGAGCAGTACTTC.

This clonotype was observed once. DNA for the CDR3: TGTGCCAGTACTACAGGGCGAAGCAATCAGCCCCAGCATTTT. Protein: CASTTGRSNQPQHF. The rearrangement links TRBV19 to TRBJ1-5; D may be TRBD1 (6 bases). The CDR3 is 14 amino acids. CDR1 LNHDA and CDR2 SQIVND come from the germline V gene (reference sequence). Deletions cut 7 bases from V and 1 base from J, with 11 bases between.

This clonotype has at least ten counts. The chain couples TRBV29-1 to TRBJ2-3, with D perhaps matching TRBD1 (8 bases). V shed 1 base and J shed 5 bases, with 13 bases lying between them. The CDR3 is 14 residues long. The germline CDR1 and CDR2 sequences are SQVTM and ANQGSEA. The CDR3 DNA is TGCAGCGTTGAAGGGACAGGGAGGGAAGATACGCAGTATTTT. Translated, it gives CSVEGTGREDTQYF.

The V and J genes are TRBV20-1 and TRBJ2-5, with 13 bases identical to TRBD2. Germline V gene sequence: CDR1 DFQATT, CDR2 SNEGSKA (reference sequence). The CDR3 is 14 residues long. V trimming: 6 bases; J trimming: 4 bases; junction bases outside the gene matches: 5. CDR3 residues: CSAATSGGSETQYF. The CDR3 DNA sequence: TGCAGTGCCGCGACTAGCGGGGGGTCAGAGACCCAGTACTTC.

This clonotype showed up just a few times. The rearrangement uses TRBV6-2 or TRBV6-3 and TRBJ2-1, with D possibly matching TRBD2 (5 bases). Trimming left V 6 bases short and J 5 bases short, with 14 bases between. CDR3 length: 14 residues. Germline CDR1 reads MNHEY; CDR2 reads SVGEGT. CDR3 residues: CASRRTGRDNEQFF. The CDR3 DNA is TGTGCCAGCAGAAGGACTGGGCGTGACAATGAGCAGTTCTTC.

This clonotype was observed a few times. The genes are TRBV20-1 and TRBJ1-1; 7 nucleotides match TRBD1. The CDR3 spans 14 residues. V gave up 4 bases and J gave up 0 bases; unmatched junction bases: 5. Germline V gives CDR1 DFQATT, CDR2 SNEGSKA (reference sequence). CDR3 sequence: CSANLQGMNTEAFF. DNA for the CDR3: TGCAGTGCTAACCTACAGGGGATGAACACTGAAGCTTTCTTT.

The chain uses TRBV3-1 and TRBJ2-1; perhaps D is TRBD1 or TRBD2 (5 bases each). This CDR3 region has 13 residues. V was pared by 1 base and J by 10 bases, with 11 bases between. Germline-derived CDR1 and CDR2 are LGHDT and YNNKEL (reference sequence). For the CDR3, the DNA is TGTGCCAGCAGCCAAGCACCATGGGGGGAGCAGTTCTTC. It is translated as CASSQAPWGEQFF.

This clonotype appeared a few times. The rearrangement uses TRBV5-1 and TRBJ1-4, with D perhaps matching TRBD1 (5 bases). Trimming removed 4 bases from V and 4 bases from J, with 14 bases in between. Germline loops: CDR1 SGHRS, CDR2 YFSETQ. CDR3 length: 15 amino acids. The DNA for the CDR3 is TGCGCCAGCAGCAACCCCTCAGGGCTTAATGAAAAACTGTTTTTT. The encoded protein is CASSNPSGLNEKLFF.

This clonotype was seen a few times. The chain carries TRBV10-3 and TRBJ2-5; tentatively, D is TRBD1 (5 bases). Germline V lookup: CDR1 ENHRY, CDR2 SYGVKD. V dropped 0 bases and J dropped 4 bases, with 12 bases sitting between them. The length of the CDR3 is 15 residues. The CDR3 protein is CAISESGHHLETQYF. Written as DNA, the CDR3 is TGTGCCATCAGTGAGTCGGGGCACCACTTAGAGACCCAGTACTTC.

This clonotype is categorized as medium-sized. The chain carries TRBV4-1 and TRBJ1-2; D unresolved. The V and J ends lost 1 base and 8 bases respectively, with 29 bases between them. Germline CDR1 reads MGHRA; CDR2 reads YSYEKL. The CDR3 loop spans 19 amino acids. CDR3 DNA: TGCGCCAGCAGCCAAGTCTTCCCTTTGTTCGGGAATATCGGTGCGGGCTACACCTTC. Its protein product is CASSQVFPLFGNIGAGYTF.

The chain joins TRBV5-1 to TRBJ2-5, with TRBD1 as a possible D gene (6 bases). This CDR3 comprises 14 residues. Germline V gives CDR1 SGHRS, CDR2 YFSETQ. Trimming stripped 4 bases from V and 3 bases from J, with 13 bases between. In DNA, the CDR3 is TGCGCCAGCAGCCGAGGACAGTTAGAAGAGACCCAGTACTTC. This sequence encodes CASSRGQLEETQYF.

This clonotype was observed at least ten times. The CDR3 loop is CASCRDCETQYF. The CDR3 DNA follows: TGTGCCAGCTGCCGGGACTGTGAGACCCAGTACTTC. This chain connects TRBV12-3 or TRBV12-4 to TRBJ2-5, with D maybe TRBD2 (6 bases). V lost 8 bases to trimming and J lost 5 bases, with 12 bases between them. This CDR3 contains 12 residues.

This clonotype was seen a handful of times. The V gene is TRBV7-9, the J gene TRBJ1-3; no clear D gene. This CDR3 is 10 amino acids long. Trimming took 5 bases from V and 5 from J, leaving 1 base between them. Germline values: CDR1 SEHNR, CDR2 FQNEAQ (reference sequence). CDR3 coding DNA: TGTGCCAGCAGCCGAAACACCATATATTTT. Translated: CASSRNTIYF.

The chain employs TRBV6-5 and TRBJ2-5; D is unclear. Germline loops: CDR1 MNHEY, CDR2 SVGAGI. This CDR3 region has 15 residues. Trimming pared 8 bases from V and 4 bases from J, leaving 20 bases between. CDR3 DNA sequence: TGTGCCAGCGCTACGCTTCGGAGAGTGGGAGAGACCCAGTACTTC. Translated: CASATLRRVGETQYF.

At least ten counts were recorded for this clonotype. This chain links TRBV4-3 with TRBJ2-1; the match to TRBD2 covers 7 bases. CDR1 is LGHNA and CDR2 is YSLEER in the germline V gene. The CDR3 contains 16 residues. J was trimmed by 2 bases and V by 4 bases; bases with no gene match: 8. CDR3 sequence (DNA): TGCGCCAGCAGCCCAGATCTAGCGGAGACCTACAATGAGCAGTTCTTC. The encoded protein is CASSPDLAETYNEQFF.